The next 25 T cell receptor beta chains were all read from a single sample in a study of cytomegalovirus exposure and HLA in healthy donors. TCRdb's copy holds only in-frame clones and misses some; the assay was immunoSEQ multiplex PCR. The sample holds over 200,000 clones, 90% seen once. Sequencing was carried out using PBMCs. The source of these receptors is a woman aged 25-40 years in good health and CMV-seronegative.

The gene calls are TRBV7-9 and TRBJ1-3, with a tentative D call TRBD1 (5 bases). Trimming shortened V by 2 bases and J by 4 bases, and 12 bases separated the two germline ends. Germline V lookup: CDR1 SEHNR, CDR2 FQNEAQ (reference sequence). The CDR3 runs 15 residues. The CDR3 nucleotides read TGTGCCAGCAGCTTATCCCAGGGTGGCGGAAACACCATATATTTT. Protein: CASSLSQGGGNTIYF.

This rearrangement joins TRBV12-5 to TRBJ2-7; 11 bases align to TRBD1. J was trimmed by 6 bases and V by 4 bases; bases with no gene match: 14. Germline V gives CDR1 LGHNT, CDR2 FRNRAP. The length of the CDR3 is 17 residues. The CDR3 region is CASGSLPSDRGLGEQYF. DNA of the CDR3: TGTGCTAGTGGTTCCTTACCCTCGGACAGGGGGCTGGGCGAGCAGTACTTC. Filled out from reference TRBV12-5 and TRBJ2-7, the complete variable domain reads DARVTQTPRHKVTEMGQEVTMRCQPILGHNTVFWYRQTMMQGLELLAYFRNRAPLDDSGMPKDRFSAEMPDATLATLKIQPSEPRDSAVYFCASGSLPSDRGLGEQYFGPGTRLTVT.

This clone was found once. This sequence joins TRBV7-6 and TRBJ2-5; 10 positions agree with TRBD2. The CDR3 consists of 13 residues. Germline assignment: CDR1 SGHVS and CDR2 FNYEAQ. Trimming removed 7 bases from V and 3 bases from J; junction bases left unmatched: 2. The CDR3 here is CASKTSGEETQYF. The CDR3 DNA reads TGTGCCAGCAAAACTAGCGGGGAAGAGACCCAGTACTTC.

This rearrangement joins TRBV6-1 to TRBJ2-1; 9 bases match TRBD2. Germline lookup yields CDR1 MNHNS and CDR2 SASEGT. The CDR3 has 15 residues. The V segment lost 5 bases and the J segment 1 base; nucleotides outside the gene matches: 3. As DNA, the CDR3 is TGTGCCAGCAGTAAGACTAGCGGTTCCTACAATGAGCAGTTCTTC. Protein product: CASSKTSGSYNEQFF.

The chain uses TRBV9 and TRBJ2-7; TRBD1 aligns across 9 bases. V lost 4 bases, J lost 0 bases, and 2 bases stayed unmatched. Germline CDR1 and CDR2: SGDLS and YYNGEE. The CDR3 has 14 amino acids. As DNA, the CDR3 is TGTGCCAGCAGCAGGGACAGGGCCTCCTACGAGCAGTACTTC. Residues: CASSRDRASYEQYF.

The CDR3 region is CASSLGQGVMNTEAFF. In DNA form, the CDR3 reads TGCGCCAGCAGCTTGGGCCAGGGAGTAATGAACACTGAAGCTTTCTTT. J is TRBJ1-1 and V is TRBV5-1; weak D call: TRBD1 (5 bases). V dropped 0 bases and J dropped 0 bases, with 12 bases sitting between them. Germline CDR1 and CDR2: SGHRS and YFSETQ. This CDR3 has 16 amino acids.

The chain has TRBV11-2 and TRBJ2-7; tentatively, D is TRBD2 (6 bases). This CDR3 comprises 11 residues. CDR1 and CDR2 (germline): SGHAT, FQNNGV. V was trimmed by 6 bases and J by 7 bases, leaving 10 bases between them. CDR3 nucleotides: TGTGCCAGCAGTTTCGCGGGGGAGCAGTACTTC. It codes for CASSFAGEQYF.

V is TRBV11-3 and J is TRBJ2-7, with D possibly being TRBD2 (5 bases). Germline V gene data show CDR1 as SGHNT and CDR2 as YENEEA. This CDR3 comprises 14 residues. V lost 5 bases, J lost 2 bases, and 13 bases lay in between. The CDR3 loop reads CASSPRLTPYEQYF. The CDR3 nucleotides are TGTGCCAGCAGCCCCCGACTAACACCCTACGAGCAGTACTTC.

The chain is built from TRBV4-1 and TRBJ2-7, with 12 positions matching TRBD2. The CDR3 consists of 16 residues. V was pared by 0 bases and J by 0 bases, with 0 bases of the junction left unmatched. Germline CDR1 reads MGHRA; CDR2 reads YSYEKL. As DNA, the CDR3 is TGCGCCAGCAGCCAAGAGACTAGCGGGGGCTCCTACGAGCAGTACTTC. As protein: CASSQETSGGSYEQYF.

The gene calls are TRBV18 and TRBJ2-7; TRBD1 matches 7 bases. Losses at the gene ends were 3 bases for V and 3 bases for J; bases not matched to a gene: 8. Germline V gene sequence: CDR1 KGHSH, CDR2 LQKENI. The CDR3 spans 15 residues. CDR3 bases: TGTGCCAGCTCACCGCGCCCACAGGGGCACTACGAGCAGTACTTC. The encoded protein is CASSPRPQGHYEQYF.

The J gene is TRBJ2-7, the V gene TRBV5-4, with TRBD2 matching 9 bases. V trimming: 2 bases; J trimming: 3 bases; junction bases outside the gene matches: 6. CDR1 SGHNT and CDR2 YYREEE come from the germline V gene (reference sequence). CDR3 size: 15 residues. CDR3 amino acids: CASSFAGGPLYEQYF. CDR3 DNA: TGTGCCAGCAGCTTCGCGGGAGGGCCCCTCTACGAGCAGTACTTC.

The chain is built from TRBV28 and TRBJ2-7; D may be TRBD2 (6 bases). V was clipped by 6 bases and J by 2 bases, with 11 bases between them. In germline, CDR1 is MDHEN, CDR2 SYDVKM. This CDR3 is 13 amino acids long. CDR3 DNA sequence: TGTGCCAGCAGACAACGGGGGACCTACGAGCAGTACTTC. This codes for CASRQRGTYEQYF.

The chain employs TRBV9 and TRBJ1-2, with D possibly matching TRBD1 (5 bases). Trimming left V 7 bases short and J 1 base short, with 17 bases between. CDR3 length: 15 residues. Germline loops: CDR1 SGDLS, CDR2 YYNGEE. CDR3 sequence reads: CASEPNQGDNYGYTF. CDR3 nucleotide sequence: TGTGCCAGCGAACCGAACCAGGGAGATAACTATGGCTACACCTTC.

This chain joins TRBV29-1 and TRBJ2-5; D unresolved. Germline lookup yields CDR1 SQVTM and CDR2 ANQGSEA. Trimming cost V 5 bases and J 2 bases, with 3 bases left between them. This CDR3 spans 10 amino acids. The CDR3 protein is CSVLQETQYF. DNA of the CDR3: TGCAGCGTTTTACAAGAGACCCAGTACTTC. Full variable domain (remainder filled in from reference TRBV29-1 and TRBJ2-5): SAVISQKPSRDICQRGTSLTIQCQVDSQVTMMFWYRQQPGQSLTLIATANQGSEATYESGFVIDKFPISRPNLTFSTLTVSNMSPEDSSIYLCSVLQETQYFGPGTRLLVL.

The rearrangement joins TRBV7-9 to TRBJ2-3, with 8 positions matching TRBD1. V shed 5 bases, J shed 0 bases, and the junction held 10 bases outside the gene matches. Germline loops: CDR1 SEHNR, CDR2 FQNEAQ (reference sequence). This CDR3 spans 17 amino acids. Here the CDR3 DNA reads TGTGCCAGCAGCCCTTCGGCAGGGGGCGTGAGCACAGATACGCAGTATTTT. Translated: CASSPSAGGVSTDTQYF.

This chain uses TRBV27 with TRBJ2-7; 9 bases line up with TRBD2. From germline, CDR1 is MNHEY and CDR2 SMNVEV (reference sequence). J was trimmed by 3 bases and V by 5 bases; bases with no gene match: 5. The CDR3 is made up of 14 amino acids. DNA for the CDR3: TGTGCCAGCAGTCCCGGGACTAGCCACTACGAGCAGTACTTC. It yields the protein CASSPGTSHYEQYF.

V usage is TRBV5-6 and J usage is TRBJ2-3, with TRBD2 identical over 8 bases. There are 14 residues in the CDR3. Germline V gives CDR1 SGHDT, CDR2 YYEEEE. The ends lost 3 bases at V and 4 bases at J; junction bases unmatched: 4. The CDR3 DNA sequence: TGTGCCAGCAGCTATGGACTAGCCGCAGATACGCAGTATTTT. It is translated as CASSYGLAADTQYF.

The rearrangement links TRBV28 to TRBJ2-7; no firm D call. The CDR3 has 11 amino acids. V lost 6 bases to trimming and J lost 2 bases, with 5 bases between them. Germline assignment: CDR1 MDHEN and CDR2 SYDVKM. The CDR3 DNA follows: TGTGCCAGCAGGACTCCCTACGAGCAGTACTTC. It specifies CASRTPYEQYF.

This clone was counted a single time. The V gene is TRBV10-2, the J gene TRBJ2-3, with TRBD2 matching over 9 bases. The CDR3 is 14 residues long. The J segment lost 1 base and the V segment lost 4 bases, leaving 0 bases of the junction unmatched. CDR1 is WSHSY and CDR2 is SAAADI in the germline V gene. The CDR3 protein is CASSGTSGTDTQYF. CDR3 DNA: TGCGCCAGCAGTGGGACTAGCGGCACAGATACGCAGTATTTT.

This clone was observed a handful of times. The chain employs TRBV4-1 and TRBJ2-1; 13 bases map to TRBD2. V shed 0 bases and J 3 bases; nucleotides not matched to a gene: 2. Germline lookup yields CDR1 MGHRA and CDR2 YSYEKL. CDR3 length: 17 amino acids. The DNA of the CDR3 is TGCGCCAGCAGCCAAGATGGGACTAGCGGGATCTACAATGAGCAGTTCTTC. The encoded protein is CASSQDGTSGIYNEQFF.

The genes are TRBV19 and TRBJ2-3, with TRBD2 matching 7 bases. Germline CDR1 and CDR2: LNHDA and SQIVND (reference sequence). This CDR3 has 15 amino acids. Losses at the gene ends were 4 bases for V and 5 bases for J; bases not matched to a gene: 9. The CDR3 reads CASSKRREFKDTQYF. DNA of the CDR3: TGTGCCAGTAGTAAACGGCGGGAGTTTAAAGATACGCAGTATTTT.

The rearrangement joins TRBV19 to TRBJ1-1; no clear D. Germline CDR1 reads LNHDA; CDR2 reads SQIVND (reference sequence). The CDR3 is 14 amino acids. The V and J ends lost 7 bases and 6 bases respectively, with 18 bases between them. CDR3 loop: CASMGWTDPAEAFF. CDR3 sequence (DNA): TGTGCCAGTATGGGGTGGACCGACCCGGCTGAAGCTTTCTTT.

This clone was recorded a few times. At the DNA level, this CDR3 is encoded by other sequences in the same sample as well. The V and J genes are TRBV6-5 and TRBJ2-7, with unresolved D. V lost 0 bases to trimming and J lost 3 bases, with 6 bases between them. The CDR3 runs 13 residues. CDR1 is MNHEY and CDR2 is SVGAGI in the germline V gene. The CDR3 coding sequence is TGTGCCAGCAGTTACTCTCGAGGCTACGAGCAGTACTTC. This translates into CASSYSRGYEQYF.

A single count supports this clone. The chain recombines TRBV29-1 with TRBJ1-2; 7 nucleotides align to TRBD1. Germline loops: CDR1 SQVTM, CDR2 ANQGSEA. V dropped 6 bases and J dropped 4; count of bases not matched to a gene: 14. The CDR3 length is 15 residues. CDR3 sequence: CSVLTGQSPIYGYTF. DNA of the CDR3: TGCAGCGTCCTGACGGGACAGAGTCCTATCTATGGCTACACCTTC.

The chain recombines TRBV5-1 with TRBJ2-1; the D is unclear. From germline, CDR1 is SGHRS and CDR2 YFSETQ. Trimming cost V 2 bases and J 5 bases, with 8 bases left between them. This CDR3 spans 13 amino acids. The CDR3 loop is CASSFNFNNEQFF. Written as DNA, the CDR3 is TGCGCCAGCAGCTTCAACTTCAACAATGAGCAGTTCTTC.